The sequence of this TCR beta chain was determined in a study of blood T cell repertoires in COVID-19. This table comes from immunoSEQ multiplex PCR, and its TCRdb copy is limited to in-frame clones, with some not included. This sample has about 34,000 clones, with 93% found just once. The CDR3 runs 16 residues. Germline V gene lookup returns CDR1 MNHEY and CDR2 SMNVEV (reference sequence). V gave up 4 bases and J gave up 4 bases; unmatched junction bases: 11. The chain uses TRBV27 and TRBJ2-3; 7 positions match TRBD2. This TCR came from a human donor in a cohort sampled during active COVID-19. The specimen sequenced was peripheral blood. CDR3 region: CASSSEVLAAPDTQYF. In nucleotides, the CDR3 is TGTGCCAGCAGTTCAGAGGTTCTAGCGGCACCAGATACGCAGTATTTT.